This TCR beta chain was sequenced during a study of graft-versus-host responses after intestinal transplantation. For the study at large: Recipients were all induced with anti-thymocyte globulin, then given tacrolimus and steroids for around 3 years.

The CDR3 sequence is 15 residues long. Germline V gene sequence: CDR1 MNHEY, CDR2 SVGAGI. V was trimmed by 7 bases and J by 0 bases, leaving 13 bases between them. Of note for this clone: Antigen specificity is unknown.

Study conclusions and caveats: Some GvH clones were seen earlier in gut or blood, suggesting intestinal origin.

The repertoire was sequenced with immunoSEQ multiplex PCR; TCRdb's copy has only in-frame clones and lacks some. The top ten hold about 7.3% of the sample, which has approximately 85,000 clones, approximately 90% seen once. The rearrangement uses TRBV6-5 and TRBJ2-4; D call uncertain. The sample here was unstimulated CD8+ T cells sorted from spleen or lymph node cells, taken before transplant. This receptor was identified in a human donor who was the organ donor for an intestinal transplant. CDR3 coding DNA: TGTGCCAGCAAAACAATCCACGTAGCCAAAAACATTCAGTACTTC. This sequence encodes CASKTIHVAKNIQYF.